This TCR beta chain was obtained from a study of control samples from healthy donors and cancer patients. Germline loops: CDR1 GTSNPN, CDR2 SVGIG (reference sequence). Trimming at V came to 0 bases and at J to 6 bases, leaving 5 bases not matched to a gene. There are 14 residues in the CDR3. Clones were sequenced by immunoSEQ multiplex PCR, and TCRdb holds only the in-frame ones, with some missing. The sample holds under 75,000 clones, approximately 85% seen once. This TCR came from a man aged 40-49 years in good health. The sample comprised blood. The genes are TRBV30 and TRBJ2-1; 7 bases fit TRBD1. CDR3 nucleotides: TGTGCCTGGAGTGTATTAGGGACAGCCAATGAGCAGTTCTTC. Its translation is CAWSVLGTANEQFF.